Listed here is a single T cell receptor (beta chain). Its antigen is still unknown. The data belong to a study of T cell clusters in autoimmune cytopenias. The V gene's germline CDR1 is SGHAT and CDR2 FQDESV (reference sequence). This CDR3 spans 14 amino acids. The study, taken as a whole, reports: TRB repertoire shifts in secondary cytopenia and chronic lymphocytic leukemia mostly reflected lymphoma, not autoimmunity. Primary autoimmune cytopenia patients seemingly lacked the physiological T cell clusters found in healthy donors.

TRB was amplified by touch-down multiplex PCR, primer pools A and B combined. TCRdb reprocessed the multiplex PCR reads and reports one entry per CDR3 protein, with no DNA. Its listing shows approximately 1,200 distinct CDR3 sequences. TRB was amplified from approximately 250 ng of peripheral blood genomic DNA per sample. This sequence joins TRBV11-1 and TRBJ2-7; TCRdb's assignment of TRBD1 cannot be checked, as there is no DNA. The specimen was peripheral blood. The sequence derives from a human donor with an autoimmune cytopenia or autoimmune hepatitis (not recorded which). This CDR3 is CASSFGDRAYEQYF. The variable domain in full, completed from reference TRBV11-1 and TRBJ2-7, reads EAEVAQSPRYKITEKSQAVAFWCDPISGHATLYWYRQILGQGPELLVQFQDESVVDDSQLPKDRFSAERLKGVDSTLKIQPAELGDSAMYLCASSFGDRAYEQYFGPGTRLTVT.